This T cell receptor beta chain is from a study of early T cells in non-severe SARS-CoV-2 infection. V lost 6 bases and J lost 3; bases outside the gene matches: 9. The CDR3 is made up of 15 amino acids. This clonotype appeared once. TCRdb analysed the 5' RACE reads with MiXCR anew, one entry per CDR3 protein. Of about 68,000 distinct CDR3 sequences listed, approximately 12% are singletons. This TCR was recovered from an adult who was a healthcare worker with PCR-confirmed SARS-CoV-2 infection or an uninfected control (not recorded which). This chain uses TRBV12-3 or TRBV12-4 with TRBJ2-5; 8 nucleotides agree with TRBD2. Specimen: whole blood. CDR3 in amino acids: CASSLGAGAKETQYF. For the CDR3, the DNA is TGTGCCAGCAGCCTCGGAGCGGGGGCTAAAGAGACCCAGTACTTC.